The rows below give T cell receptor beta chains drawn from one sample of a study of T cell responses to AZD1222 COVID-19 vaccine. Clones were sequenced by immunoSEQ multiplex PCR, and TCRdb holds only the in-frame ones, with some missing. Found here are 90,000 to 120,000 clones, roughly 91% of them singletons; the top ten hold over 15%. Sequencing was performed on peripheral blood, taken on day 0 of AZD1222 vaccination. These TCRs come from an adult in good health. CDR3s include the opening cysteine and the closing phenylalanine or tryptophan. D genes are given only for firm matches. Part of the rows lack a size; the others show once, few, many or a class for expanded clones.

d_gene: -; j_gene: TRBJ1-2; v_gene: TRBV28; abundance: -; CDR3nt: TGTGCCAGCAGTTTACCGGGAACTAACTATGGCTACACCTTC; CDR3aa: CASSLPGTNYGYTF
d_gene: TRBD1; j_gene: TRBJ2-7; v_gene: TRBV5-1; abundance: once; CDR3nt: TGCGCCAGCAGCACACGCCTAGACAGGGACGAGCAGTACTTC; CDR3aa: CASSTRLDRDEQYF
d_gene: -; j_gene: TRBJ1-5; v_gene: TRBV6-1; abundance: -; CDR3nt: TGTGCCAGCAGTGAACAGGGTCTGAATCAGCCCCAGCATTTT; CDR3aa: CASSEQGLNQPQHF
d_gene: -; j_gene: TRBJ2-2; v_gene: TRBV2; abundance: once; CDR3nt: TGTGCCAGGAAAGGGGGGAGCGCGAACACCGGGGAGCTGTTTTTT; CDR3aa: CARKGGSANTGELFF
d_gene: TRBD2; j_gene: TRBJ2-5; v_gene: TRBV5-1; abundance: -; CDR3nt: TGCGCCAGCAGCTTGGGCACGGCTAGCGGCAAGACCCAGTACTTC; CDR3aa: CASSLGTASGKTQYF
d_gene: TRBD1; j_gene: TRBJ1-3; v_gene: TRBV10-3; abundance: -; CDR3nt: TGTGCCATCAGCATACAGGGGGCTGGAAACACCATATATTTT; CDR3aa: CAISIQGAGNTIYF
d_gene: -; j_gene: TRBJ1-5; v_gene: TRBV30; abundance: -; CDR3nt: TGTGCCTGCCAACCCATGGGCAGAGAAAATCAGCCCCAGCATTTT; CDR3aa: CACQPMGRENQPQHF
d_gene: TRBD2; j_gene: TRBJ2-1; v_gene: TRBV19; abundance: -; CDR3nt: TGTGCCAGTAGGACGGCTAGCGGTCTAGTCTACAATGAGCAGTTCTTC; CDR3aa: CASRTASGLVYNEQFF
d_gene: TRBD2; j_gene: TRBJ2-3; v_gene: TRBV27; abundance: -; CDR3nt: TGTGCCAGCAGTTCGACTAGCGGGGTCTGGGGCACAGATACGCAGTATTTT; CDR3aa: CASSSTSGVWGTDTQYF
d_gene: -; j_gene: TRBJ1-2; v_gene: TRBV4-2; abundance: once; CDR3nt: TGTGCCAGCAGCTCTTCGCCCAGGGAGGGCGGCTACACCTTC; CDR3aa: CASSSSPREGGYTF
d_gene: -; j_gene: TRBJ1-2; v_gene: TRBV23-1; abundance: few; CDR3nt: TGCGCCAGCAGTCAAAGACACAGGGCATGGTATGGCTACACCTTC; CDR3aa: CASSQRHRAWYGYTF
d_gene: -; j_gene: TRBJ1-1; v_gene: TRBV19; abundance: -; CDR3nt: TGTGCCAGTAGTATAAACTTAGGGGTGAGGAACACTGAAGCTTTCTTT; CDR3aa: CASSINLGVRNTEAFF
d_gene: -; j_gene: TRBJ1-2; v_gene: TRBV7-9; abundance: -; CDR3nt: TGTGCCAGCAGCCATGGGACACCTGGAGATGGCTACACCTTC; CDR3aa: CASSHGTPGDGYTF
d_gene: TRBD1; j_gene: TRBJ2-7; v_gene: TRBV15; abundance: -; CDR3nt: TGTGCCACCAGCAGAGCCGTCAGACAGGGCCACGAGCAGTACTTC; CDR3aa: CATSRAVRQGHEQYF
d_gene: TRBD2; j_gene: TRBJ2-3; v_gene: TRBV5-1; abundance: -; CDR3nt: TGCGCCAGCAGCTTTCTAGCGGGGCGGGCAGATACGCAGTATTTT; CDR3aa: CASSFLAGRADTQYF
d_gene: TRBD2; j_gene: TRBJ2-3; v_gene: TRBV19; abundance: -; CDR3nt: TGTGCCAGTAGTCTCAGCGGGAAGAGCACAGATACGCAGTATTTT; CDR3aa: CASSLSGKSTDTQYF
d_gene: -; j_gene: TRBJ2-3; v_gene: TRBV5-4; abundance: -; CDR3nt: TGTGCCAGCAGCCCGGGCGGAGTATTTAAAGATACGCAGTATTTT; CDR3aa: CASSPGGVFKDTQYF
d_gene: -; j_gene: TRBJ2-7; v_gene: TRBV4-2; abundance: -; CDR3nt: TGTGCCAGCAGCCAAGAATCTGGTAACTCCTACGAGCAGTACTTC; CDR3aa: CASSQESGNSYEQYF
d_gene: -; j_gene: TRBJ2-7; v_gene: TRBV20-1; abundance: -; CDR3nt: TGCAGTGCTAGTGTGTGGGGGGCGCTTTCCTACGAGCAGTACTTC; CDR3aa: CSASVWGALSYEQYF
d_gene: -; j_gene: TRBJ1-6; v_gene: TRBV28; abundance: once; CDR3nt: TGTGCCAGCAGTTTTGCGGGACATGGGAATAAGCCCCTCCACTTT; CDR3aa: CASSFAGHGNKPLHF
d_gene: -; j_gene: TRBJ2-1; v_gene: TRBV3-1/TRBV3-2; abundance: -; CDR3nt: TGTGCCAGCAACCAACTCCAGGGGAATGAGCAGTTCTTC; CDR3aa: CASNQLQGNEQFF
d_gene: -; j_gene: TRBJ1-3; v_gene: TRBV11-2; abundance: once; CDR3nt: TGTGCCAGCAGCTCCGCCCTGGGAAACACCATATATTTT; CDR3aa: CASSSALGNTIYF